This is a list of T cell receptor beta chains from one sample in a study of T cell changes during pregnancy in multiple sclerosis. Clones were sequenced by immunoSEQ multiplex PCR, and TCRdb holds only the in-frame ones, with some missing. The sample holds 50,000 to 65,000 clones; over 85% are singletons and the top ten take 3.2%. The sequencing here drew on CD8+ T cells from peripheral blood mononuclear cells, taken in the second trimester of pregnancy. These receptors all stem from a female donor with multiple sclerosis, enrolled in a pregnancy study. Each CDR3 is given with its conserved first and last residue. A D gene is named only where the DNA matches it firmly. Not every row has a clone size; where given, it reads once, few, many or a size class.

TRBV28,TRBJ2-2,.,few,CASSLFRGRDTGELFF,TGTGCCAGCAGTTTATTCAGGGGCCGAGACACCGGGGAGCTGTTTTTT
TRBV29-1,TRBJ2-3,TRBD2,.,CSGKGLAGGFSDTQYF,TGCAGCGGGAAGGGACTAGCGGGAGGTTTTAGCGATACGCAGTATTTT
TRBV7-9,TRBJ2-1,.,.,CASSGSGASYNEQFF,TGTGCCAGCAGTGGTAGCGGAGCCTCCTACAATGAGCAGTTCTTC
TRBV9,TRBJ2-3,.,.,CASSVDGRGTDTQYF,TGTGCCAGCAGCGTAGACGGGAGAGGCACAGATACGCAGTATTTT
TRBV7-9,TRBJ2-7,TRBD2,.,CASSSETSGAREQYF,TGTGCCAGCAGCTCGGAGACTAGCGGGGCACGGGAGCAGTACTTC
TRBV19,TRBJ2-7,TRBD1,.,CASSNGQDYEQYF,TGTGCCAGTAGTAACGGACAGGACTACGAGCAGTACTTC
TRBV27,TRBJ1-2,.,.,CASGPTHYGYTF,TGTGCCAGCGGGCCCACCCACTATGGCTACACCTTC
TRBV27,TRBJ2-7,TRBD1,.,CASRDRAGYEQYF,TGTGCCAGCAGGGACAGGGCAGGATACGAGCAGTACTTC
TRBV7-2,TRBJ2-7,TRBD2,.,CASSLDGRGGDEQYF,TGTGCCAGCAGCCTCGACGGGCGGGGGGGTGACGAGCAGTACTTC
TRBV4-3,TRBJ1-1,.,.,CASSQGWGLDSSNTEAFF,TGCGCCAGCAGCCAAGGGTGGGGCTTGGACAGTTCAAACACTGAAGCTTTCTTT
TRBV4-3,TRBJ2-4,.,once,CASSQTHRDRKNIQYF,TGCGCCAGCAGCCAAACACACCGGGATCGCAAAAACATTCAGTACTTC
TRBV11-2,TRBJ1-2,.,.,CASSLIGSGNRYTF,TGTGCCAGCAGCTTAATTGGGTCGGGTAATCGCTACACCTTC
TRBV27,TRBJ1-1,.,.,CASRNGGEAAKAFF,TGTGCCAGCAGAAACGGGGGGGAGGCTGCGAAAGCTTTCTTT
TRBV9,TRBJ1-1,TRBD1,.,CASSLQGITEAFF,TGTGCCAGCAGCTTACAGGGGATCACTGAAGCTTTCTTT
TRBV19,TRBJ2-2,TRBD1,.,CASSIEQGYTGELFF,TGTGCCAGTAGTATAGAACAGGGGTACACCGGGGAGCTGTTTTTT
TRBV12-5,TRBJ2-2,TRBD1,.,CASGLTRTGENTGELFF,TGTGCTAGTGGTTTGACCCGGACAGGGGAGAACACCGGGGAGCTGTTTTTT
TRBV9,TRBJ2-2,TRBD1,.,CASSTDRGNTGELFF,TGTGCCAGCAGCACCGACAGGGGTAACACCGGGGAGCTGTTTTTT
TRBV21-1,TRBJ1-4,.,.,CASSFSTATNEKLFF,TGTGCCAGCAGTTTCTCGACTGCAACTAATGAAAAACTGTTTTTT
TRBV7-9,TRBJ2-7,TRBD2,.,CASSFGSGSYEQYF,TGTGCCAGCAGCTTCGGTAGCGGGAGTTACGAGCAGTACTTC
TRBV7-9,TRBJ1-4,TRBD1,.,CASRPGTGNEKLFF,TGTGCCAGCAGACCCGGGACAGGGAATGAAAAACTGTTTTTT
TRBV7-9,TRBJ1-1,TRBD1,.,CASSLAQLTGGTEAFF,TGTGCCAGCAGCTTAGCGCAGCTGACAGGGGGCACTGAAGCTTTCTTT
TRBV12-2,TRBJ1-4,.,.,CARRGGPGEKLFF,TGTGCAAGGCGGGGGGGCCCTGGTGAAAAACTGTTTTTT
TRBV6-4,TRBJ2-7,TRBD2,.,CASSEGLAGTYEQYF,TGTGCCAGCAGTGAAGGACTAGCGGGGACCTACGAGCAGTACTTC
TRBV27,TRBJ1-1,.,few,CASSLSRGHTEAFF,TGTGCCAGCAGTTTGTCCAGGGGTCACACTGAAGCTTTCTTT
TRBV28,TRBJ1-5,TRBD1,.,CASSPPGQGQQAQHF,TGTGCCAGCAGTCCCCCCGGACAGGGACAACAGGCCCAGCATTTT
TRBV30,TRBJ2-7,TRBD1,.,CAWSRDSLFYEQYF,TGTGCCTGGAGTCGGGACAGCCTTTTCTACGAGCAGTACTTC
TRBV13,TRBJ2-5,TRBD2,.,CASSPSGSGGETQYF,TGTGCCAGCAGCCCTAGCGGGAGTGGGGGAGAGACCCAGTACTTC
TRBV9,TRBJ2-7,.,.,CASSVGRGEQYF,TGTGCCAGCAGCGTAGGCCGGGGCGAGCAGTACTTC
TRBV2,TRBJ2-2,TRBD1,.,CASSSPGTGLWDTGELFF,TGTGCCAGCAGTAGTCCCGGGACAGGGCTCTGGGACACCGGGGAGCTGTTTTTT
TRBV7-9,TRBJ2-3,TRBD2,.,CASSLSTSGTDTQYF,TGTGCCAGCAGCTTATCTACTAGCGGCACAGATACGCAGTATTTT
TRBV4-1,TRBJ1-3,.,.,CASSPWDISGNTIYF,TGCGCCAGCAGCCCATGGGACATCTCTGGAAACACCATATATTTT
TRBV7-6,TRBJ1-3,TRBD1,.,CASSLRGTGLNTIYF,TGTGCCAGCAGCTTACGCGGGACAGGGCTGAACACCATATATTTT
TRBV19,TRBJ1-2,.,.,CASSIVGYSDGYTF,TGTGCCAGTAGTATAGTCGGTTACTCCGATGGCTACACCTTC
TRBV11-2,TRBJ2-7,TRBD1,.,CASSPGQGYEQYF,TGTGCCAGCAGCCCGGGACAGGGTTACGAGCAGTACTTC
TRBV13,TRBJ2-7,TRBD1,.,CASSSTLGTGGSEQYF,TGTGCCAGCAGCTCTACCTTGGGGACAGGGGGCAGTGAGCAGTACTTC
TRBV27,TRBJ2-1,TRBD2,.,CASSRGFAGGKQFF,TGTGCCAGCAGTCGAGGGTTCGCGGGAGGTAAGCAGTTCTTC
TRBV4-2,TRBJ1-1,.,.,CASSPSVDTEAFF,TGTGCCAGCAGCCCCTCGGTGGACACTGAAGCTTTCTTT
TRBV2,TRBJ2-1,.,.,CASSRMSGYNEQFF,TGTGCCAGCAGTAGGATGAGCGGCTACAATGAGCAGTTCTTC
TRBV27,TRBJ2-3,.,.,CASSSVGLTSRLDGTDTQYF,TGTGCCAGCAGTTCCGTCGGACTCACCTCCCGACTAGACGGCACAGATACGCAGTATTTT
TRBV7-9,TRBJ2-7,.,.,CASSPNGYEQYF,TGTGCCAGCAGCCCGAACGGCTACGAGCAGTACTTC
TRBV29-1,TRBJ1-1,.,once,CSVEDLGRSEAFF,TGCAGCGTTGAAGATCTTGGGCGATCTGAAGCTTTCTTT
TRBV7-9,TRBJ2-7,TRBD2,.,CASRQGRAEQYF,TGTGCCAGCAGACAAGGGAGGGCTGAGCAGTACTTC
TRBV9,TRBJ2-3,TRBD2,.,CASSPLAPGGSTDTQYF,TGTGCCAGCAGCCCCCTTGCTCCGGGAGGGAGCACAGATACGCAGTATTTT
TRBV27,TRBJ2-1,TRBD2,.,CASSTASGSPNEQFF,TGTGCCAGCAGTACGGCTAGCGGGAGTCCCAATGAGCAGTTCTTC
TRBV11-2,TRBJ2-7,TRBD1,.,CASSLFVGTGGGEQYF,TGTGCCAGCAGCTTATTTGTTGGGACAGGGGGCGGCGAGCAGTACTTC
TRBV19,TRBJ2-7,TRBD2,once,CASSIAGTSGHEQYF,TGTGCCAGTAGTATAGCCGGGACTAGCGGTCACGAGCAGTACTTC
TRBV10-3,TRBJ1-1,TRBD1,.,CAISDSGQGIPEAFF,TGTGCCATCAGCGACTCGGGACAGGGAATACCTGAAGCTTTCTTT
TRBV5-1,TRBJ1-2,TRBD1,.,CASGFGVQGARYGYTF,TGCGCCAGCGGCTTCGGTGTACAGGGGGCTCGGTATGGCTACACCTTC
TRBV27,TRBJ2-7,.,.,CASSYVVGSTHEQYF,TGTGCCAGCAGTTACGTAGTCGGGAGTACCCACGAGCAGTACTTC
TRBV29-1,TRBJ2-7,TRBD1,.,CSVQGAGREQYF,TGCAGCGTACAGGGGGCCGGGAGGGAGCAGTACTTC
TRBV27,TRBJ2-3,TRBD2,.,CASSWTSGHTDTQYF,TGTGCCAGCAGTTGGACTAGCGGTCACACAGATACGCAGTATTTT
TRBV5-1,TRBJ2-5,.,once,CASQEGLILEAQETQYF,TGCGCCAGTCAAGAGGGACTCATCCTAGAGGCACAAGAGACCCAGTACTTC
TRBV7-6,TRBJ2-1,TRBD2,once,CASSLGLAATYNEQFF,TGTGCCAGCAGCCTAGGACTAGCGGCTACATACAATGAGCAGTTCTTC
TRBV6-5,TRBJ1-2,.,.,CASSYGRDYGYTF,TGTGCCAGCAGTTATGGCAGGGACTATGGCTACACCTTC
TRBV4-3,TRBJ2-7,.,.,CASSQDLGHEQYF,TGCGCCAGCAGCCAAGACTTGGGCCACGAGCAGTACTTC
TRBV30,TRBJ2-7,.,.,CAWSRAMGEQYF,TGTGCCTGGTCCAGGGCAATGGGGGAGCAGTACTTC
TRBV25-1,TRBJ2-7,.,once,CASSVGGPEQYF,TGTGCCAGCAGTGTTGGTGGCCCCGAGCAGTACTTC